These 31 T cell receptor beta chains were all obtained from the same sample, sequenced in a study of T cell repertoires in cytomegalovirus infection. TCRdb re-called the reads through MiXCR, storing one row per CDR3 protein. This sample has a few hundred thousand distinct CDR3 sequences, with 35% to 50% found just once. Antigens for these TCRs are unknown. The input for sequencing was cultured PBMCs, taken from culture after CMV antigen stimulation. The receptors derive from a human donor in good health (CMV status not recorded). Some clones in this sample may be carry-over from other donors' samples.

This rearrangement joins TRBV20-1 to TRBJ1-1; 9 positions agree with TRBD1. CDR1 and CDR2 from the germline V gene are DFQATT and SNEGSKA (reference sequence). Trimming took 3 bases from V and 3 from J; bases not matched to a gene: 5. The CDR3 is made up of 14 amino acids. Written as DNA, the CDR3 is TGCAGTGCTAGGGGGACAGGGATATACACTGAAGCTTTCTTT. Residues: CSARGTGIYTEAFF.

This chain links TRBV5-6 with TRBJ1-5, with D unresolved. CDR1 and CDR2 from the germline V gene are SGHDT and YYEEEE. The CDR3 is 12 amino acids. V dropped 4 bases and J dropped 4 bases, with 6 bases sitting between them. The CDR3, as DNA: TGTGCCAGCAGCGCACAGAATCAGCCCCAGCATTTT. Its protein product is CASSAQNQPQHF.

The chain uses TRBV7-9 and TRBJ2-6; D ambiguous. This CDR3 contains 15 residues. The V and J ends lost 5 bases and 4 bases respectively, with 12 bases between them. Germline V gene sequence: CDR1 SEHNR, CDR2 FQNEAQ (reference sequence). This CDR3 is CASSPPWSGANVLTF. CDR3 coding DNA: TGTGCCAGCAGCCCCCCCTGGTCAGGGGCCAACGTCCTGACTTTC.

The J gene is TRBJ2-5, the V gene TRBV11-2; perhaps TRBD1 as D (6 bases). This CDR3 is 17 amino acids long. Germline V gene lookup returns CDR1 SGHAT and CDR2 FQNNGV. Trimming cost V 5 bases and J 3 bases, with 22 bases left between them. The CDR3 DNA reads TGTGCCAGCAGCATAGGGGGTGCGCTGGTTCCCAAAGAGACCCAGTACTTC. Translation gives CASSIGGALVPKETQYF.

This clonotype was observed a few times. V gene TRBV2 combines with J gene TRBJ1-5, with TRBD1 matching over 9 bases. This CDR3 comprises 13 residues. Per germline, CDR1 SNHLY and CDR2 FYNNEI. The junction had 1 base not matched to a gene; V was cut back by 8 bases and J by 2 bases. The CDR3, as DNA: TGTGCCAGCTGGACAGGGGGCAATCAGCCCCAGCATTTT. It codes for CASWTGGNQPQHF.

The genes are TRBV7-2 and TRBJ2-3, with D perhaps being TRBD1 or TRBD2 (5 bases each). The germline gives CDR1 SGHTA, CDR2 FQGNSA. V was pared by 3 bases and J by 11 bases, with 18 bases between. The CDR3 covers 14 residues. The CDR3 sequence: CASSLASSPGRQYF. DNA of the CDR3: TGTGCCAGCAGCTTGGCTAGCTCTCCGGGGCGGCAGTATTTT.

This clonotype occurred once. DNA of the CDR3: TGCAGTGCTAGAGATCCGGGTAGCGGACAGTACAATGAGCAGTTCTTC. It codes for CSARDPGSGQYNEQFF. The chain uses TRBV20-1 and TRBJ2-1; D tentatively reads TRBD1 or TRBD2 (6 bases each). The germline V gene encodes CDR1 DFQATT and CDR2 SNEGSKA (reference sequence). This CDR3 region has 16 residues. V lost 0 bases and J lost 4, with 16 bases in between.

V is TRBV12-3 or TRBV12-4 and J is TRBJ2-4; the D is unclear. V shed 4 bases and J shed 1 base, with 8 bases lying between them. The CDR3 extends over 14 amino acids. The chain's CDR3 is CASSSAGAKNIQYF. Here the CDR3 DNA reads TGTGCCAGCAGTTCCGCCGGGGCCAAAAACATTCAGTACTTC.

The chain recombines TRBV7-9 with TRBJ2-3; TRBD1 matches at 7 bases. Germline CDR1 SEHNR, CDR2 FQNEAQ (reference sequence). The V gene end was trimmed by 3 bases and the J gene end by 4 bases; junction bases not matched to a gene: 7. The CDR3 totals 15 residues. CDR3 bases: TGTGCCAGCAGCTTGGGAAGGGGGCCCGCAGATACGCAGTATTTT. It yields the protein CASSLGRGPADTQYF.

V usage is TRBV2 and J usage is TRBJ2-1; 13 bases agree with TRBD2. CDR1 and CDR2 from the germline V gene are SNHLY and FYNNEI. Germline trimming cut 2 bases from V and 8 bases from J; bases unmatched to any gene: 12. This CDR3 is 18 amino acids long. The CDR3 DNA sequence: TGTGCCAGCAGTGAAAGTCGAGGACTAGCGGGGGTTGGGGATGAGCAGTTCTTC. This sequence encodes CASSESRGLAGVGDEQFF.

This CDR3 reads CASSLQQGVLNYGYTF. CDR3 in DNA: TGTGCCAGCAGCTTACAACAGGGAGTTCTTAACTATGGCTACACCTTC. V usage is TRBV7-9 and J usage is TRBJ1-2; D may be TRBD1 (6 bases). The germline gives CDR1 SEHNR, CDR2 FQNEAQ (reference sequence). The CDR3 consists of 16 residues. The germline V and J ends were trimmed by 2 bases and 1 base, with 14 bases remaining between them.

This CDR3 is CASSPKQELYGYTF. DNA for the CDR3: TGTGCCAGCAGCCCAAAACAGGAGCTCTATGGCTACACCTTC. The V and J genes are TRBV7-6 and TRBJ1-2, with D perhaps TRBD1 (5 bases). The CDR3 sequence is 14 residues long. Germline V CDR1 and CDR2: SGHVS, FNYEAQ. V lost 5 bases and J 4 bases, leaving 14 bases between the germline ends.

This clonotype was observed a handful of times. The rearrangement links TRBV12-3 or TRBV12-4 to TRBJ1-2; 8 bases map to TRBD1. V shed 2 bases and J 0 bases; nucleotides not matched to a gene: 23. The CDR3 totals 22 residues. Here the CDR3 DNA reads TGTGCCAGCAGTTTACGTAGGCGGACAGGGTTGGTACGGGGGGGAGCTAACTATGGCTACACCTTC. Protein sequence: CASSLRRRTGLVRGGANYGYTF.

This chain connects TRBV5-4 to TRBJ2-7; 7 positions match TRBD2. J gave up 4 bases and V 4 bases, and 8 bases lay outside the gene matches. This CDR3 comprises 14 residues. Germline V gene sequence: CDR1 SGHNT, CDR2 YYREEE (reference sequence). The DNA of the CDR3 is TGTGCCAGCAGCCCGCCGGGACTACCATACGAGCAGTACTTC. Amino acid sequence: CASSPPGLPYEQYF.

This clonotype occurred a few times. The V and J genes are TRBV6-5 and TRBJ2-7; 7 nucleotides align to TRBD1. CDR1 is MNHEY, CDR2 SVGAGI, per germline. There are 12 residues in the CDR3. The trim removed 6 bases at V and 6 bases at J, leaving 5 bases unmatched. The CDR3 here is CASSYRGREQYF. The CDR3 DNA sequence: TGTGCCAGCAGCTACAGGGGCCGCGAGCAGTACTTC.

The chain couples TRBV27 to TRBJ2-7; D is unresolved. The ends were cut back, 6 bases at V and 4 bases at J, with 16 bases in the middle. The CDR3 length is 14 residues. Germline V gives CDR1 MNHEY, CDR2 SMNVEV (reference sequence). The CDR3 DNA reads TGTGCCAGCAGCTCCAAACCGCGCGGATACGAGCAGTACTTC. Its protein product is CASSSKPRGYEQYF.

This clonotype was recorded once. This chain connects TRBV19 to TRBJ2-2; TRBD2 agrees at 13 bases. The CDR3 has 16 residues. V was pared by 4 bases and J by 7 bases, with 6 bases of the junction left unmatched. CDR1 LNHDA and CDR2 SQIVND come from the germline V gene (reference sequence). The CDR3 sequence: CASSTGLAGVVGELFF. Written as DNA, the CDR3 is TGTGCCAGTAGTACCGGACTAGCGGGAGTGGTCGGGGAGCTGTTTTTT. Full variable domain (outside the CDR3, taken from reference TRBV19 and TRBJ2-2): DGGITQSPKYLFRKEGQNVTLSCEQNLNHDAMYWYRQDPGQGLRLIYYSQIVNDFQKGDIAEGYSVSREKKESFPLTVTSAQKNPTAFYLCASSTGLAGVVGELFFGEGSRLTVL.

The gene calls are TRBV20-1 and TRBJ2-7; D possibly corresponds to TRBD2 (6 bases). The CDR3 consists of 14 residues. CDR1 and CDR2 from the germline V gene are DFQATT and SNEGSKA (reference sequence). V was cut by 3 bases and J by 3 bases, with 15 bases left in between. DNA for the CDR3: TGCAGTGCTAGCTCGGGCGGGGACCTCTACGAGCAGTACTTC. It yields the protein CSASSGGDLYEQYF.

This clonotype has a handful of counts. This sequence joins TRBV7-9 and TRBJ2-2; no firm D call. Trimming pared 4 bases from V and 3 bases from J, leaving 15 bases between. In germline, CDR1 is SEHNR, CDR2 FQNEAQ (reference sequence). The CDR3 loop spans 16 amino acids. The CDR3 protein is CASSSSPWSDTGELFF. CDR3 bases: TGTGCCAGCAGCTCGAGTCCTTGGTCGGACACCGGGGAGCTGTTTTTT.

The table lists this clonotype with a few counts. The chain links TRBV12-3 or TRBV12-4 to TRBJ2-1; 7 nucleotides align to TRBD2. This CDR3 has 14 residues. The V gene end was trimmed by 6 bases and the J gene end by 8 bases; junction bases not matched to a gene: 10. CDR3 nucleotides: TGTGCCAGCAGCCCCAGCGGGACGGTCGATGAGCAGTTCTTC. The encoded protein is CASSPSGTVDEQFF.

The V and J genes are TRBV10-3 and TRBJ2-1; D is tentatively TRBD1 or TRBD2 (5 bases each). V gave up 8 bases and J gave up 7 bases, with 15 bases separating them. Looked up from germline, CDR1 is ENHRY and CDR2 is SYGVKD. This CDR3 spans 13 amino acids. DNA for the CDR3: TGTGCCATCCGGGACCCAACTCCAAATGAGCAGTTCTTC. Encoded protein: CAIRDPTPNEQFF.

The rearrangement joins TRBV12-3 or TRBV12-4 to TRBJ1-1, with a possible D match to TRBD1 (6 bases). The germline V and J ends were trimmed by 3 bases and 8 bases, with 10 bases remaining between them. This CDR3 is 12 amino acids long. In DNA, the CDR3 is TGTGCCAGCAGTTTCCGTGGACAGGAAGCTTTCTTT. It is translated as CASSFRGQEAFF.

The V call is TRBV12-3 or TRBV12-4, the J call TRBJ2-7; D not resolved. The V gene lost 3 bases and the J gene lost 1 base, with 13 bases spanning the gap. The CDR3 sequence is 15 residues long. The DNA of the CDR3 is TGTGCCAGCAGTTTCTATTCCGGCCCTTCCTACGAGCAGTACTTC. It yields the protein CASSFYSGPSYEQYF.

The rearrangement joins TRBV6-6 to TRBJ2-4; D not resolved. Germline CDR1 is MNHNY and CDR2 is SVGAGI (reference sequence). Trimming stripped 0 bases from V and 6 bases from J, with 9 bases between. This CDR3 contains 14 residues. The CDR3 protein is CASSYSGRRNIQYF. CDR3 nucleotides: TGTGCCAGCAGTTACTCCGGACGGCGAAACATTCAGTACTTC.

The chain employs TRBV20-1 and TRBJ1-6, with 10 bases that match TRBD1. The length of the CDR3 is 17 residues. V dropped 5 bases and J dropped 9; count of bases not matched to a gene: 16. CDR1 and CDR2 from the germline V gene are DFQATT and SNEGSKA (reference sequence). CDR3 DNA: TGCAGTGCTCGCCCCGGGACAGGGGCTTTGGCGGGTTCACCCCTCCACTTT. As protein: CSARPGTGALAGSPLHF.

This clonotype showed up just a few times. The CDR3 is CAISESWVGHAGGSYEQYF. Here the CDR3 DNA reads TGTGCCATCAGTGAGTCCTGGGTAGGCCATGCAGGGGGCTCCTACGAGCAGTACTTC. The chain recombines TRBV10-3 with TRBJ2-7; 7 bases are shared with TRBD1. Looked up from germline, CDR1 is ENHRY and CDR2 is SYGVKD. This CDR3 region has 19 residues. Trimming at V came to 0 bases and at J to 0 bases, leaving 14 bases not matched to a gene.

This clonotype was counted between two and nine times. The gene calls are TRBV11-2 and TRBJ2-7; D possibly corresponds to TRBD1 (6 bases). Germline V gene data show CDR1 as SGHAT and CDR2 as FQNNGV. Trimming pared 5 bases from V and 3 bases from J, leaving 11 bases between. This CDR3 is 13 amino acids long. CDR3 nucleotides: TGTGCCAGCAGCCCGACAGGCCGCTACGAGCAGTACTTC. Translating it yields CASSPTGRYEQYF.

This clonotype was detected only a few times. The chain carries TRBV2 and TRBJ1-2; the D is unclear. In germline, CDR1 is SNHLY, CDR2 FYNNEI. V lost 8 bases and J lost 5, with 21 bases in between. The CDR3 consists of 15 residues. The CDR3 spells CASPSTRQSPYGYTF. CDR3 in DNA: TGTGCCAGCCCCTCGACTAGGCAGTCCCCGTATGGCTACACCTTC.

The chain links TRBV6-5 to TRBJ1-1; weak D call: TRBD1 (5 bases). The CDR3 sequence is 12 residues long. Germline CDR1 reads MNHEY; CDR2 reads SVGAGI. Between the trimmed V and J ends, which lost 8 bases and 5 bases, there was a span of 12 bases. CDR3 nucleotides: TGTGCCAGCGGGGCCCCGGAGACTGAAGCTTTCTTT. Its protein product is CASGAPETEAFF.

The chain has TRBV11-2 and TRBJ2-1, with 11 bases matching TRBD2. V was pared by 3 bases and J by 5 bases, with 12 bases of the junction left unmatched. Germline assignment: CDR1 SGHAT and CDR2 FQNNGV. The CDR3 is made up of 18 amino acids. The CDR3 reads CASSFGWETSGIHNEQFF. DNA for the CDR3: TGTGCCAGCAGCTTCGGGTGGGAGACTAGCGGGATCCACAATGAGCAGTTCTTC.

This clonotype occurred once. For the CDR3, the DNA is TGTGCCAGCAGCAAACGACAGGGTATCGACGAGCAGTACTTC. This encodes CASSKRQGIDEQYF. The rearrangement uses TRBV13 and TRBJ2-7; 7 bases fit TRBD1. The CDR3 sequence is 14 residues long. V was clipped by 5 bases and J by 5 bases; unmatched bases: 9. The germline CDR1 and CDR2 sequences are PRHDT and FYEKMQ (reference sequence).